Sequencing of this T cell receptor beta chain was carried out in a study of CD8 T cells in Susac syndrome. RNA totalling about 0.45 to 1 ug underwent reverse transcription with random hexamers. TCRdb recomputed calls from the immunoSEQ multiplex PCR reads with MiXCR, one row per CDR3 protein. The data contain some 300,000 distinct CDR3 sequences, over 75% of them singletons. This clonotype was picked up a small number of times. Germline assignment: CDR1 MNHEY and CDR2 SVGEGT. CDR3 length equals 15 residues. The V and J ends lost 3 bases and 4 bases, in that order; junction bases with no gene match: 5.

The TCR sequence derives from a human donor with multiple sclerosis. This chain uses TRBV6-2 or TRBV6-3 with TRBJ2-7; 11 positions agree with TRBD2. The sample taken for sequencing was CD8+ T cells from PBMCs. The CDR3: CASSYQLAGVYEQYF. The CDR3, as DNA: TGTGCCAGCAGTTATCAACTAGCGGGGGTGTACGAGCAGTACTTC.